The 11 T cell receptor beta chains listed next were all sequenced from one sample in a study of blood T cells in healthy people across ages. Primers used in a second PCR of about 6 to 12 cycles were a sample-barcoded 5' primer and a J-beta primer mix. TCRdb processed the 5' RACE reads anew with MiXCR; each CDR3 protein has one entry. Among roughly 550,000 distinct CDR3 sequences, 24% were seen once, and the ten largest hold roughly 9%. This sample also appeared in a second study, on T cells of mothers and their children.

Sequencing was carried out using blood. These receptors came from a boy aged 5-17 years in good health.

This clonotype was seen more than once but under ten times. The genes are TRBV27 and TRBJ2-7, with a tentative D call TRBD1 (5 bases). Trimming stripped 7 bases from V and 2 bases from J, with 15 bases between. This CDR3 has 14 residues. Per the germline V gene, CDR1 is MNHEY and CDR2 is SMNVEV (reference sequence). The CDR3 DNA sequence: TGTGCCAGCATCAAGGGGTCAGGAACCTACGAGCAGTACTTC. Its protein is CASIKGSGTYEQYF.

This clonotype was seen only a few times. The rearrangement uses TRBV7-2 and TRBJ2-2; D gene unclear. Germline V gives CDR1 SGHTA, CDR2 FQGNSA. This CDR3 contains 14 residues. V lost 5 bases, J lost 4 bases, and 11 bases lay in between. CDR3 sequence (DNA): TGTGCCAGCAGCCCCAGGATACCCACCGGGGAGCTGTTTTTT. This translates into CASSPRIPTGELFF.

In its sample, this clonotype was seen a few times. The chain employs TRBV7-2 and TRBJ2-7; no firm D call. The germline V and J ends were trimmed by 2 bases and 5 bases, with 10 bases remaining between them. This CDR3 is 13 amino acids long. The germline gives CDR1 SGHTA, CDR2 FQGNSA. The CDR3 is CASSLLGNHEQYF. The DNA of the CDR3 is TGTGCCAGCAGCTTACTGGGTAACCACGAGCAGTACTTC.

This clonotype came up a few times. The chain combines TRBV4-2 with TRBJ2-5; TRBD2 is a possible D gene (6 bases). The J call is uncertain, as TRBJ2-7 better fits the DNA end. The CDR3 spans 13 residues. Germline CDR1 is LGHNA and CDR2 is YNFKEQ. CDR3 loop: CASSQAEGSEQYF. CDR3 coding DNA: TGTGCCAGCAGCCAAGCGGAGGGTTCCGAGCAGTACTTC.

In this sample, this clonotype turned up a few times. J is TRBJ2-5 and V is TRBV11-2, with TRBD2 as a possible D gene (6 bases). The DNA end is a closer match to TRBJ2-1, so the J assignment may be wrong. From germline, CDR1 is SGHAT and CDR2 FQNNGV. The CDR3 has 12 amino acids. CDR3 DNA sequence: TGTGCCAGCACCCCGGGGGAGCTTGAGCAGTTCTTC. Its translation is CASTPGELEQFF.

J is TRBJ2-1 and V is TRBV6-2 or TRBV6-3; TRBD2 matches 8 bases. The CDR3 totals 11 residues. The V and J ends lost 5 bases and 15 bases, in that order; junction bases with no gene match: 6. Germline-derived CDR1 and CDR2 are MNHEY and SVGEGT. The CDR3 nucleotides are TGTGCCAGCAGTCAGGGACTAGGTAGGTTCTTC. Translation gives CASSQGLGRFF.

This clonotype was counted a few times. This chain connects TRBV6-5 to TRBJ2-5; 7 nucleotides line up with TRBD2. Germline V gene lookup returns CDR1 MNHEY and CDR2 SVGAGI. Losses at the gene ends were 3 bases for V and 5 bases for J; bases not matched to a gene: 6. The CDR3 runs to 14 residues. CDR3 bases: TGTGCCAGCAGTTATGGCGGGAGAGCGGAGACCCAGTACTTC. Its protein is CASSYGGRAETQYF.

Notes on this clonotype: At one end, the junction sequence differs from germline, possibly due to a read error. CDR3 in amino acids: CANSLASGIKETQYF. The CDR3 coding sequence is TGTGCCAACAGCTTAGCTAGCGGAATAAAAGAGACCCAGTACTTC. J is TRBJ2-5 and V is TRBV7-2; 7 bases map to TRBD2. The germline gives CDR1 SGHTA, CDR2 FQGNSA. The length of the CDR3 is 15 residues.

This clonotype was recorded a few times. The chain uses TRBV5-1 and TRBJ2-3; D is ambiguous. Per germline, CDR1 SGHRS and CDR2 YFSETQ. CDR3 length: 15 amino acids. V was pared by 0 bases and J by 5 bases, with 13 bases between. The CDR3 spells CASSLGAQRLDTQYF. The CDR3 bases are TGCGCCAGCAGCTTGGGGGCCCAACGATTAGATACGCAGTATTTT.

J is TRBJ2-5 and V is TRBV12-3 or TRBV12-4; D unclear. V lost 4 bases and J 4 bases, leaving 10 bases between the germline ends. The CDR3 runs 13 residues. In nucleotides, the CDR3 is TGTGCCAGCAGTTCCTCGGATGGAGAGACCCAGTACTTC. Its protein is CASSSSDGETQYF.

This clonotype was picked up a small number of times. V is TRBV6-2 or TRBV6-3 and J is TRBJ1-2; D is ambiguous. Per the germline V gene, CDR1 is MNHEY and CDR2 is SVGEGT. V was shortened by 0 bases and J by 4 bases, with 9 bases between the two germline ends. The CDR3 has 14 amino acids. CDR3 sequence reads: CASSYSPGSYGYTF. Here the CDR3 DNA reads TGTGCCAGCAGTTACTCGCCGGGTAGCTATGGCTACACCTTC.